This TCR beta chain is from a study of vaccination effects on CD4 cells after COVID-19. Study-wide results and caveats: Late after vaccination, infection- and vaccine-induced clones showed marked clonal contraction.

The germline V gene has CDR1 SEHNR and CDR2 FQNEAQ (reference sequence). This CDR3 is 12 amino acids long. Trimming shortened V by 5 bases and J by 6 bases, and 8 bases separated the two germline ends. In the ViraFEST assay, antigen-specific CD4+ clonotypes were identified by expansion after peptide-pool stimulation. After more than 8 days in culture, the CD4+ T cells were isolated. PCR showed that the person got SARS-CoV-2 infection at some point between March and December 2020. Approximately 2 million PBMC were seeded per well and grown in the presence of about 9.6 IU/ml IL-2 and around 10 ug/ml peptides. A word on this clone: The antigen is unknown.

Generated by immunoSEQ multiplex PCR, the TCRdb table keeps only in-frame clones and is missing some. The table includes roughly 57,000 clones, more than 75% detected once. The clonotype was recovered from a human donor who had a prior SARS-CoV-2 infection. The gene calls are TRBV7-9 and TRBJ2-1; D gene unclear. The sample in question was CD4+ T cells from PBMCs cultured with HIV peptides, obtained before COVID-19 vaccination. As to subset: HIV-1 Nef peptide pool negative control/reference culture. CDR3 sequence (DNA): TGTGCCAGCAGCGGTCCTTTCAATGAGCAGTTCTTC. Translating it yields CASSGPFNEQFF.